The TCR beta chain described here comes from a study of blood T cell repertoires in COVID-19. At the level of the study: Some COVID-19 samples were acute and others convalescent; all came from the United States, Italy and Spain.

With 6 bases clipped from V and 7 bases from J, the junction kept 15 bases outside the gene matches. Per germline, CDR1 SGHTA and CDR2 FQGNSA. The CDR3 spans 18 residues. The repertoire was sequenced with immunoSEQ multiplex PCR; TCRdb's copy has only in-frame clones and lacks some. The sample consists of tens of thousands of clones, around 90% of them appearing once. The origin of this receptor is a man between 50 and 59 years old with active or convalescent COVID-19. The V call is TRBV7-2, the J call TRBJ2-1; 13 bases align to TRBD2. The source material was peripheral blood. DNA of the CDR3: TGTGCCAGCAGTTATCCTCACGGGACTAGCGGGGTACGAAATGAGCAGTTCTTC. Protein product: CASSYPHGTSGVRNEQFF. The full variable domain, in which reference TRBV7-2 and TRBJ2-1 provide the parts outside the CDR3, is GAGVSQSPSNKVTEKGKDVELRCDPISGHTALYWYRQSLGQGLEFLIYFQGNSAPDKSGLPSDRFSAERTGGSVSTLTIQRTQQEDSAVYLCASSYPHGTSGVRNEQFFGPGTRLTVL.